A selection of T cell receptor beta chains follows, all from one sample in a study of cytomegalovirus exposure and HLA in healthy donors. Some clones are missing from TCRdb's copy, which holds only in-frame ones; the method was immunoSEQ multiplex PCR. The repertoire holds about 120,000 clones, over 55% seen once, with about 8.3% in the top ten. The sequenced sample was PBMCs. These receptors were taken from a man aged 18 to 29 in good health and CMV-seropositive. The CDR3 runs from the conserved cysteine through the conserved F or W. D genes are given only for firm matches. Clone size is stated in some rows and not others, as once, few, many or a class when expanded.

J: TRBJ2-7; size: once; length: 15; D: TRBD1; V: TRBV5-1; DNA: TGCGCCAGCAGCTCCGGACAGGGGGGGATCTACGAGCAGTACTTC; CDR3: CASSSGQGGIYEQYF
J: TRBJ2-7; size: NA; length: 15; D: NA; V: TRBV7-9; DNA: TGTGCCAGCAGCTCGCTAGACAGGTTTTCCTACGAGCAGTACTTC; CDR3: CASSSLDRFSYEQYF
J: TRBJ2-1; size: NA; length: 16; D: NA; V: TRBV27; DNA: TGTGCCAGCAGTTTATCTTGGGGCGAAGTCTTTTTTGAGCAGTTCTTC; CDR3: CASSLSWGEVFFEQFF
J: TRBJ1-6; size: NA; length: 16; D: NA; V: TRBV11-3; DNA: TGTGCCAGCAGCACCGGTGTTGACAGACATAATTCACCCCTCCACTTT; CDR3: CASSTGVDRHNSPLHF
J: TRBJ1-1; size: few; length: 15; D: NA; V: TRBV5-1; DNA: TGCGCCAGCAGCTTTAGCCCTTCTGACGAGGGTGAAGCTTTCTTT; CDR3: CASSFSPSDEGEAFF
J: TRBJ1-5; size: NA; length: 10; D: NA; V: TRBV6-4; DNA: TGTGCCAGCGTGGCTCAGCCCCAGCATTTT; CDR3: CASVAQPQHF
J: TRBJ2-1; size: NA; length: 16; D: TRBD2; V: TRBV27; DNA: TGTGCCAGCAGTCGCGATATAGCGGGGGGCCGCCGGGAGCAGTTCTTC; CDR3: CASSRDIAGGRREQFF
J: TRBJ2-3; size: NA; length: 15; D: TRBD2; V: TRBV6-1; DNA: TGTGCCAGCAGCCCACTAGCGGGGGGGCAAGATACGCAGTATTTT; CDR3: CASSPLAGGQDTQYF
J: TRBJ2-7; size: NA; length: 15; D: TRBD1; V: TRBV7-2; DNA: TGTGCCAGCAGCATAACAGGGGGTAGAAACTACGAGCAGTACTTC; CDR3: CASSITGGRNYEQYF
J: TRBJ1-5; size: few; length: 14; D: NA; V: TRBV6-1; DNA: TGTGCCAGCAGTCTACGGGACACCAATCAGCCCCAGCATTTT; CDR3: CASSLRDTNQPQHF
J: TRBJ2-2; size: once; length: 12; D: NA; V: TRBV29-1; DNA: TGCAGCGTTGAATGGGCTACCGGGGAGCTGTTTTTT; CDR3: CSVEWATGELFF
J: TRBJ2-2; size: once; length: 14; D: NA; V: TRBV6-1; DNA: TGTGCCAGCAATCTAAAAAGGGGTCCCGGGGAGCTGTTTTTT; CDR3: CASNLKRGPGELFF
J: TRBJ2-3; size: NA; length: 15; D: TRBD1; V: TRBV9; DNA: TGTGCCAGCACCCGGGACAGCCTTAGCACAGATACGCAGTATTTT; CDR3: CASTRDSLSTDTQYF
J: TRBJ1-2; size: NA; length: 14; D: NA; V: TRBV28; DNA: TGTGCCAGCAGCCGTTCCCAGGGAGGAGGGGGCTACACCTTC; CDR3: CASSRSQGGGGYTF
J: TRBJ1-5; size: NA; length: 15; D: NA; V: TRBV2; DNA: TGTGCCAGCAGTGAAGCGCTTCGGGGGAATCAGCCCCAGCATTTT; CDR3: CASSEALRGNQPQHF
J: TRBJ2-2; size: few; length: 16; D: TRBD1; V: TRBV25-1; DNA: TGTGCCAGCAGTCCTCGACAGGGGACGAACACCGGGGAGCTGTTTTTT; CDR3: CASSPRQGTNTGELFF
J: TRBJ1-5; size: few; length: 13; D: NA; V: TRBV6-6; DNA: TGTGCCAGCACCTCAGGGTGGAATCAGCCCCAGCATTTT; CDR3: CASTSGWNQPQHF
J: TRBJ1-1; size: NA; length: 13; D: TRBD1; V: TRBV30; DNA: TGTGCCTGGAGTGCCGGGACAGGGGCCCCGGGCTTCTTT; CDR3: CAWSAGTGAPGFF